The 16 T cell receptor beta chains presented below share a single source sample, sequenced in a study of T cells expressing NK-cell markers. One entry per CDR3 protein, without DNA, is what TCRdb gives after re-calling the 5' RACE reads. The table counts approximately 420,000 distinct CDR3 sequences; about 11% lies in the top ten. The sample consisted of blood T cells: a sorted CD56 or NKG2C T cell subset, CD4+ or CD8+ T cells, or bulk PBMC T cells (not recorded which). The receptor set was obtained from a woman in her fifties or sixties in good health.

This chain connects TRBV4-1 to TRBJ2-5; TCRdb's D call of TRBD2 is untestable without DNA. Germline-derived CDR1 and CDR2 are MGHRA and YSYEKL. The CDR3 has 16 amino acids. This chain's CDR3 is CASSLGLAGVQETQYF.

The chain has TRBV2 and TRBJ2-3; no DNA is available, so the TRBD1 call from TCRdb remains unchecked. CDR1 is SNHLY and CDR2 is FYNNEI in the germline V gene. The CDR3 covers 14 residues. The chain's CDR3 is CASSEGAHTDTQYF.

The J gene is TRBJ1-1, the V gene TRBV20-1. CDR1 is DFQATT and CDR2 is SNEGSKA in the germline V gene (reference sequence). The CDR3 length is 13 residues. The CDR3 loop reads CSASKLGNTEAFF.

The V gene is TRBV11-2, the J gene TRBJ2-1; TCRdb's D call, TRBD1, is unchecked because there is no DNA. The CDR3 is 16 residues long. Germline CDR1 SGHAT, CDR2 FQNNGV. The CDR3 loop is CASSWTGTGGRNEQFF.

CDR3 in amino acids: CATSDSSGRARNIQYF. The chain employs TRBV24-1 and TRBJ2-4; TCRdb outputs TRBD2, but without DNA this stays unchecked. Looked up from germline, CDR1 is KGHDR and CDR2 is SFDVKD. The CDR3 is made up of 16 amino acids.

The rearrangement links TRBV24-1 to TRBJ2-1; TCRdb proposes TRBD2, but this gene call is untestable without DNA. Germline CDR1 reads KGHDR; CDR2 reads SFDVKD. The CDR3 sequence is 18 residues long. CDR3 loop: CATSDSGRGGSFSDEQFF.

The rearrangement joins TRBV6-6 to TRBJ2-3. From germline, CDR1 is MNHNY and CDR2 SVGAGI (reference sequence). The CDR3 has 12 amino acids. The CDR3 is CASSTRRDTQYF.

The rearrangement joins TRBV7-2 to TRBJ2-2; lacking DNA, the TRBD1 call made by TCRdb goes unchecked. This CDR3 contains 15 residues. CDR1 and CDR2 (germline): SGHTA, FQGNSA. The CDR3: CASSLDGTRTGELFF. Complete variable domain (other parts from reference TRBV7-2 and TRBJ2-2): GAGVSQSPSNKVTEKGKDVELRCDPISGHTALYWYRQSLGQGLEFLIYFQGNSAPDKSGLPSDRFSAERTGGSVSTLTIQRTQQEDSAVYLCASSLDGTRTGELFFGEGSRLTVL.

J is TRBJ1-3 and V is TRBV18. CDR1 and CDR2 from the germline V gene are KGHSH and LQKENI. This CDR3 is 15 amino acids long. The CDR3 sequence: CASSPRRESGNTIYF.

The chain joins TRBV11-3 to TRBJ2-1; as DNA is missing, the TRBD2 call by TCRdb cannot be tested. Germline CDR1 and CDR2: SGHNT and YENEEA. The CDR3 length is 13 residues. The CDR3 loop reads CASSLWPSDEQFF.

V gene TRBV7-9 combines with J gene TRBJ2-5; TCRdb's D call, TRBD1, is unchecked because there is no DNA. Germline CDR1 and CDR2: SEHNR and FQNEAQ (reference sequence). This CDR3 comprises 16 residues. CDR3 sequence reads: CASSSLKGQGQETQYF.

V usage is TRBV3-1 and J usage is TRBJ2-7; TCRdb indicates TRBD2, and absent DNA this call remains unverified. This CDR3 contains 15 residues. Germline V gene data show CDR1 as LGHDT and CDR2 as YNNKEL (reference sequence). CDR3 loop: CASGYLAGRLREQYF.

This rearrangement joins TRBV29-1 to TRBJ1-1. Germline V lookup: CDR1 SQVTM, CDR2 ANQGSEA. This CDR3 region has 14 residues. CDR3 in amino acids: CSVGAGWEFTEAFF.

The chain has TRBV12-3 or TRBV12-4 and TRBJ1-5; TCRdb's assignment of TRBD1 cannot be checked, as there is no DNA. The CDR3 runs 14 residues. CDR3 loop: CASSPGQYNQPQHF.

The chain combines TRBV12-3 or TRBV12-4 with TRBJ1-5; the D call of TRBD1 rests on TCRdb alone, since no DNA is present to check it. The CDR3 has 16 residues. The CDR3 protein is CASSRQGALAGQPQHF.

The rearrangement links TRBV19 to TRBJ2-7. Germline CDR1 LNHDA, CDR2 SQIVND (reference sequence). The CDR3 contains 11 residues. The CDR3: CASSNSRVQYF.